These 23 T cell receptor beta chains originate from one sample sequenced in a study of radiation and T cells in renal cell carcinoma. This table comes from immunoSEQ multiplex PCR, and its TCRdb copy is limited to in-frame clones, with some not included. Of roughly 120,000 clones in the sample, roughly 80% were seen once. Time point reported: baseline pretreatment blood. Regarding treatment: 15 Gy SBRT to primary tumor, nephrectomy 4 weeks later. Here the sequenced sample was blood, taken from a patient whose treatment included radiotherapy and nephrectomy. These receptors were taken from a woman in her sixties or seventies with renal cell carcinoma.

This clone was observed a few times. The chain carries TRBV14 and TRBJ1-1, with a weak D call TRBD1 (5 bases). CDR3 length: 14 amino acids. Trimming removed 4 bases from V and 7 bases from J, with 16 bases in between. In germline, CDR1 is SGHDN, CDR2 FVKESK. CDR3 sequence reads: CASSRQTGAVEAFF. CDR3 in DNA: TGTGCCAGCAGCCGACAGACTGGGGCAGTTGAAGCTTTCTTT.

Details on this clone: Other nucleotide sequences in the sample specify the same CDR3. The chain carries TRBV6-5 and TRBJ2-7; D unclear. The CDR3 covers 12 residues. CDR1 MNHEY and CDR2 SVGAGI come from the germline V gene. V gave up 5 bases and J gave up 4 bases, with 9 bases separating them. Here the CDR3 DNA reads TGTGCCAGCAGTCTCGACGGGTACGAGCAGTACTTC. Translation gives CASSLDGYEQYF.

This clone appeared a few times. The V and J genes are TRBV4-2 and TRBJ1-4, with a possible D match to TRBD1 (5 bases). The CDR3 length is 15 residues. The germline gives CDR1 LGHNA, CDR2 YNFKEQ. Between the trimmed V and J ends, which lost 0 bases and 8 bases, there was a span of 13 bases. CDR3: CASSQDPGGDEKLFF. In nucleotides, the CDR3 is TGTGCCAGCAGCCAAGATCCGGGGGGGGACGAAAAACTGTTTTTT.

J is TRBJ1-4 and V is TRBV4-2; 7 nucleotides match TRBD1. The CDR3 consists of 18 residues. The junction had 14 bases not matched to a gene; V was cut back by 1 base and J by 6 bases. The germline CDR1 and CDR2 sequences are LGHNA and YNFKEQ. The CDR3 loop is CASSQAARYRGRDEKLFF. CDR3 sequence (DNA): TGTGCCAGCAGCCAAGCCGCCCGATACAGGGGCCGGGATGAAAAACTGTTTTTT.

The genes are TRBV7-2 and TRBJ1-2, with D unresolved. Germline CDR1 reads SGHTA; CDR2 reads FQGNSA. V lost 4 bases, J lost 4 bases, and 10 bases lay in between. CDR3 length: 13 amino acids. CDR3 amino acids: CASSSAQAYGYTF. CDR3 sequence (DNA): TGTGCCAGCAGCTCGGCGCAGGCCTATGGCTACACCTTC.

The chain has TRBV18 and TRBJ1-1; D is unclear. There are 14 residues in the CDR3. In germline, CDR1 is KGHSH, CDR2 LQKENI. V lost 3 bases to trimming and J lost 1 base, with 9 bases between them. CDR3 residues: CASSPQHQNTEAFF. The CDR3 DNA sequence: TGTGCCAGCTCACCCCAACACCAGAACACTGAAGCTTTCTTT.

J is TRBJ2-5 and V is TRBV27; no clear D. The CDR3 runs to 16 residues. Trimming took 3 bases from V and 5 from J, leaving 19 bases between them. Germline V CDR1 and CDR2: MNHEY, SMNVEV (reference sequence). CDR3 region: CASSFSLLDASETQYF. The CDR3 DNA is TGTGCCAGCAGTTTTTCTTTGCTGGATGCGAGTGAGACCCAGTACTTC.

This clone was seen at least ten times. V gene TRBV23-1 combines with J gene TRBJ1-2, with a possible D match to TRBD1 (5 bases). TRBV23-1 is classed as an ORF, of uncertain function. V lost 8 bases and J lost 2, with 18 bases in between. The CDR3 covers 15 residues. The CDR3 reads CASGPLRSGNYGYTF. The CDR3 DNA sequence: TGCGCCAGCGGTCCTCTCCGCTCAGGGAACTATGGCTACACCTTC.

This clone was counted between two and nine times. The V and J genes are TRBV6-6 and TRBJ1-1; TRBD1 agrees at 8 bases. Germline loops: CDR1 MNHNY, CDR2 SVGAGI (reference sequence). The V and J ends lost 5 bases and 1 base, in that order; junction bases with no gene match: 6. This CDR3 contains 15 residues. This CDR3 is CASSPGTGQNTEAFF. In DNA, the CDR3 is TGTGCCAGCAGTCCTGGGACAGGACAGAACACTGAAGCTTTCTTT.

The CDR3 loop is CASSPRSMRGTDQPQHF. The CDR3 nucleotides read TGTGCCAGCAGTCCACGTTCAATGAGAGGAACCGATCAGCCCCAGCATTTT. This rearrangement joins TRBV2 to TRBJ1-5; D call uncertain. The V end was cut by 5 bases, the J end by 5 bases, with 22 bases between. The CDR3 is 17 amino acids. Germline CDR1 and CDR2: SNHLY and FYNNEI.

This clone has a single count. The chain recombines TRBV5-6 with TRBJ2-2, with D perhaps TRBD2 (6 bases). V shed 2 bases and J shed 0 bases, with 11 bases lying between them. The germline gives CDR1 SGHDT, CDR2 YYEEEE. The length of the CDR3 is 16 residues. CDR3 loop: CASSFYGTANTGELFF. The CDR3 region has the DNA TGTGCCAGCAGCTTTTACGGGACTGCGAACACCGGGGAGCTGTTTTTT.

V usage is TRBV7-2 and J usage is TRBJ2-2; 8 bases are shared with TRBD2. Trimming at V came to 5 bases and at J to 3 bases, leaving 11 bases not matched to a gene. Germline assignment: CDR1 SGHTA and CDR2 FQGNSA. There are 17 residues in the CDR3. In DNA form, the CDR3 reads TGTGCCAGCAGCCTAACACTCCGGGAGGGCCACACCGGGGAGCTGTTTTTT. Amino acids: CASSLTLREGHTGELFF.

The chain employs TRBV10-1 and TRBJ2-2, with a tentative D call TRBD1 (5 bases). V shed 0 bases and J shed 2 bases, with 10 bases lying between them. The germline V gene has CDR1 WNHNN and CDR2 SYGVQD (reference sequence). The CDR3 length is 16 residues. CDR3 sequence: CASSESGAVNTGELFF. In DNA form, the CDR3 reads TGCGCCAGCAGTGAGTCAGGGGCCGTAAACACCGGGGAGCTGTTTTTT.

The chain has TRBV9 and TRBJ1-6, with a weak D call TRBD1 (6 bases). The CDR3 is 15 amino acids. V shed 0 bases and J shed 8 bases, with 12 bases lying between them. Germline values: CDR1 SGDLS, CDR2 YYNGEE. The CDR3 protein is CASSVDARGDSPLHF. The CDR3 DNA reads TGTGCCAGCAGCGTAGACGCCAGGGGCGATTCACCCCTCCACTTT.

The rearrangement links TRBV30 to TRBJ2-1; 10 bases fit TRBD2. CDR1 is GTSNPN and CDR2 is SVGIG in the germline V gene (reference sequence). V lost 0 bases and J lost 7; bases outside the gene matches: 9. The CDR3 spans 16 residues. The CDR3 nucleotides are TGTGCCTGGAGTGTACGGCTAGCGGGAGACGGGAATGAGCAGTTCTTC. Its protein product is CAWSVRLAGDGNEQFF. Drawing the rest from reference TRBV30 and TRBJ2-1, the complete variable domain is SQTIHQWPATLVQPVGSPLSLECTVEGTSNPNLYWYRQAAGRGLQLLFYSVGIGQISSEVPQNLSASRPQDRQFILSSKKLLLSDSGFYLCAWSVRLAGDGNEQFFGPGTRLTVL.

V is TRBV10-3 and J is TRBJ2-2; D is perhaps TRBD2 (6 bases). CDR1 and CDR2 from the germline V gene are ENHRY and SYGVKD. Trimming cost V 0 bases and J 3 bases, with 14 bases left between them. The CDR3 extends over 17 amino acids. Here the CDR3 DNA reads TGTGCCATCAGTGAGTCGAAGGGACTGGCGGACACCGGGGAGCTGTTTTTT. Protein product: CAISESKGLADTGELFF.

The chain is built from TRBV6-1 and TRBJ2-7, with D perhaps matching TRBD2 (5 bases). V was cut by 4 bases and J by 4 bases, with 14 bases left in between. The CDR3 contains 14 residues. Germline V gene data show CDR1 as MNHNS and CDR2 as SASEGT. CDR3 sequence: CASSVGGPDYEQYF. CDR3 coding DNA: TGTGCCAGCAGTGTAGGCGGGCCAGATTACGAGCAGTACTTC.

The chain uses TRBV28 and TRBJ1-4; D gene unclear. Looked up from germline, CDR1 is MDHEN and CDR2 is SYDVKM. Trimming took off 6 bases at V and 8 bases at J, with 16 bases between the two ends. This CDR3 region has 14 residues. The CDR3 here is CASSFRGGSEKLFF. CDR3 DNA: TGTGCCAGCAGCTTTCGGGGAGGTTCGGAAAAACTGTTTTTT. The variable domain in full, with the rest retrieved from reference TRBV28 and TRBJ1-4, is DVKVTQSSRYLVKRTGEKVFLECVQDMDHENMFWYRQDPGLGLRLIYFSYDVKMKEKGDIPEGYSVSREKKERFSLILESASTNQTSMYLCASSFRGGSEKLFFGSGTQLSVL.

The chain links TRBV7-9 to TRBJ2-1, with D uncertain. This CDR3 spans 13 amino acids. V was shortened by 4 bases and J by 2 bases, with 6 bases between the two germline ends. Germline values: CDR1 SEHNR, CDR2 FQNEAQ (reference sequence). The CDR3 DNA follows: TGTGCCAGCAGCTGGTCGACCTACAATGAGCAGTTCTTC. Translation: CASSWSTYNEQFF.

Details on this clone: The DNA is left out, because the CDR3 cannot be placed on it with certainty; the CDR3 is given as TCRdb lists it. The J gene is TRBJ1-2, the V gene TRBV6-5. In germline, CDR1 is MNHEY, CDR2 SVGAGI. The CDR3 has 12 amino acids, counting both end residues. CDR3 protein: CASSVRGAGYTF.

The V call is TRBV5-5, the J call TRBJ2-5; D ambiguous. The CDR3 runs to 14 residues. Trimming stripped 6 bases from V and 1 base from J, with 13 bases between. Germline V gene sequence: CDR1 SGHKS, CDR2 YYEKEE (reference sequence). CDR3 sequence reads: CASIAGRLQETQYF. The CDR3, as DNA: TGTGCCAGCATCGCCGGACGGCTCCAAGAGACCCAGTACTTC.

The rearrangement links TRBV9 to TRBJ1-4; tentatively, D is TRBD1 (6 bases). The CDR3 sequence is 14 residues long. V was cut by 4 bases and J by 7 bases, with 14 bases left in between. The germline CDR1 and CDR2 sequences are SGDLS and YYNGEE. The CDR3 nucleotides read TGTGCCAGCAGCTCGTCGGGGGCAGGTGAAAAACTGTTTTTT. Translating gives CASSSSGAGEKLFF.

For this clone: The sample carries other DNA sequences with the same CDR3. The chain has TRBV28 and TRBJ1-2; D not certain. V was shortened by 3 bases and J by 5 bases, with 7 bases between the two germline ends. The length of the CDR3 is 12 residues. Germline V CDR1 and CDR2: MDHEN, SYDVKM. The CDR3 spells CASSLGSYGYTF. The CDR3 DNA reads TGTGCCAGCAGTTTGGGTTCGTATGGCTACACCTTC.